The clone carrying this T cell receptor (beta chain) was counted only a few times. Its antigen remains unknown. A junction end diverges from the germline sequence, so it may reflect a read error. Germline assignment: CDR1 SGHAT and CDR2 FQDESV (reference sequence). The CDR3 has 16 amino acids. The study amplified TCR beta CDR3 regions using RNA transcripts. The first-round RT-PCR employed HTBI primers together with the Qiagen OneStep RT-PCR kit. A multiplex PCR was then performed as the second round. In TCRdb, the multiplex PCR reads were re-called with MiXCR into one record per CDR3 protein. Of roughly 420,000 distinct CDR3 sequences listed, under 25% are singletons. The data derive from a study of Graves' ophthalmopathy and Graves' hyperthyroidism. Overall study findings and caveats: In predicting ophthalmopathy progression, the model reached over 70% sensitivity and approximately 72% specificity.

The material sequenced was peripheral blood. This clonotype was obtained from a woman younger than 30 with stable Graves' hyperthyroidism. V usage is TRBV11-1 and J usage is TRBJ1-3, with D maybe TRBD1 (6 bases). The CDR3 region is CASGLGTGNYGNTIYF. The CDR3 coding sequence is TGTGCCAGCGGCTTGGGTACAGGGAATTACGGAAACACCATATATTTT.